The table lists the clone carrying this T cell receptor beta chain with a few counts. Its specificity is unknown. The data stem from a study of response to subunit inactivated influenza vaccine. TCRdb re-analysed the RT-PCR reads in MiXCR, keeping a single row per CDR3 protein. The data contain over 450,000 distinct CDR3 sequences, 10% to 15% of them singletons. This CDR3 contains 14 residues. Germline V gives CDR1 LGHNA, CDR2 YSLEER. Trimming at V came to 4 bases and at J to 7 bases, leaving 2 bases not matched to a gene. Findings and caveats of the study: Researchers suggested that each seasonal influenza vaccination recruits few new T cells.

The receptor's source is a man aged 50 or older who received an inactivated influenza vaccine. The starting material was PBMCs from blood, obtained 40 to 50 days after vaccination. The rearrangement uses TRBV4-3 and TRBJ2-4, with 12 bases fitting TRBD2. As DNA, the CDR3 is TGCGCCAGCAGCCCCGGACTAGCGGGGAACATTCAGTACTTC. Translation gives CASSPGLAGNIQYF.